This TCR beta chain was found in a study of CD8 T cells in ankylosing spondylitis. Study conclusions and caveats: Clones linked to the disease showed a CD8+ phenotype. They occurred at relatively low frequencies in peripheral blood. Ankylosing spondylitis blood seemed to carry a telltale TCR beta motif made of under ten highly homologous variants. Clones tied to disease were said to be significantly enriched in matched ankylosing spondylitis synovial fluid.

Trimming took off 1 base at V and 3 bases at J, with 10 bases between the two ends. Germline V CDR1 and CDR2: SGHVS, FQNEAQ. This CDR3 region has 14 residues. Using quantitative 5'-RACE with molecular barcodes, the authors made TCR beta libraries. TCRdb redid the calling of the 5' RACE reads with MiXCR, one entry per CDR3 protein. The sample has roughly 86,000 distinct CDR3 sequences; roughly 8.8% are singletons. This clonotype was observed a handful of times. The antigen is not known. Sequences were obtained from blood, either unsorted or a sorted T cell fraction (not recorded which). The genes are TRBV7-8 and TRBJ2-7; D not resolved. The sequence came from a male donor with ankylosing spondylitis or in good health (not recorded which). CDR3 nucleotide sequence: TGTGCCAGCAGCTTAGAAGGCATTGACTACGAGCAGTACTTC. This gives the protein CASSLEGIDYEQYF. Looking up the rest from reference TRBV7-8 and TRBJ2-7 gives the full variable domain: GAGVSQSPRYKVAKRGQDVALRCDPISGHVSLFWYQQALGQGPEFLTYFQNEAQLDKSGLPSDRFFAERPEGSVSTLKIQRTQQEDSAVYLCASSLEGIDYEQYFGPGTRLTVT.